This T cell receptor beta chain was sequenced in a study of OX40 agonist ivuxolimab in advanced cancers. This clone was picked up a small number of times. Here immunoSEQ multiplex PCR was the method, and the copy in TCRdb shows in-frame clones only, minus some. The sample contains tens of thousands of clones, roughly nine tenths of which appear only once. This CDR3 has 12 amino acids. V was shortened by 8 bases and J by 1 base, with 8 bases between the two germline ends. Germline V CDR1 and CDR2: KGHSH, LQKENI. The sequences come from CD4+ or CD8+ T cells sorted from blood, collected in a trial of the OX40 agonist ivuxolimab. The TCR comes from an adult with an advanced solid tumor such as melanoma, head and neck, liver or kidney cancer. The rearrangement uses TRBV18 and TRBJ1-1, with D tentatively TRBD1 (6 bases). CDR3 nucleotides: TGTGCCAGCGAACAGGGGAACACTGAAGCTTTCTTT. This encodes CASEQGNTEAFF.